This T cell receptor (beta chain) originates from a study of blood T cell repertoires in COVID-19. Study overall: From T cells, B-cell-depleted T cells, or PBMCs came the material, which was cDNA or gDNA.

V shed 0 bases and J shed 0 bases, with 13 bases lying between them. This CDR3 is 17 amino acids long. The V gene's germline CDR1 is LGHDT and CDR2 YNNKEL (reference sequence). The table came from immunoSEQ multiplex PCR; TCRdb's copy has only in-frame clones and leaves some out. The table lists 20,000 or so clones, 70% to 90% of them singletons. Participants were aged about 18 to 89 years from more than 20 US areas. The TCR originated in a woman aged 30 to 39 who had recovered from COVID-19. Sequencing was done on a sample of PBMCs or T cells enriched from blood (not recorded which). This chain connects TRBV3-1 (or the pseudogene TRBV3-2) to TRBJ2-3; D might be TRBD2 (7 bases). DNA of the CDR3: TGTGCCAGCAGCCAAGAGTGGGGGGGGCGTAGCACAGATACGCAGTATTTT. Translation: CASSQEWGGRSTDTQYF.